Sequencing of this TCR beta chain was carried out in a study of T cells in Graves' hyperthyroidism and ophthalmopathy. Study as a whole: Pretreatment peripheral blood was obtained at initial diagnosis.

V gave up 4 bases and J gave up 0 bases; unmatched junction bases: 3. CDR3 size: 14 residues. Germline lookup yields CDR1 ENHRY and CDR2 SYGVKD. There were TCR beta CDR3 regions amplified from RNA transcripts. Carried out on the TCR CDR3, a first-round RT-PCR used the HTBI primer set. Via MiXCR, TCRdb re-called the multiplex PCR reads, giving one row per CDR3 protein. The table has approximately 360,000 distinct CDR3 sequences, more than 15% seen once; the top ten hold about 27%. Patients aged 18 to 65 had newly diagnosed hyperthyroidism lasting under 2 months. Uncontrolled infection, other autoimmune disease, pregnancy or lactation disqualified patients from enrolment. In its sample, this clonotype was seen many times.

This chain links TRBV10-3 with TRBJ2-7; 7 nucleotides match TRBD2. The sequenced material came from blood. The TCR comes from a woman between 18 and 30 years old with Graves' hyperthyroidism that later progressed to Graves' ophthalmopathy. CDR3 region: CAISGLASSYEQYF. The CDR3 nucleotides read TGTGCCATCAGTGGACTAGCCTCCTCCTACGAGCAGTACTTC.